The T cell receptor beta chain under discussion was sequenced for a study of shared clonotypes between healthy human individuals. Study-wide context: Plates per donor: three CD4 naive, three CD4 memory, two CD8 naive, one CD8 memory.

At a deep level, the assay was run. Sequenced by immunoSEQ multiplex PCR; TCRdb stores in-frame clones only, minus some. Of hundreds of thousands of clones in the sample, approximately 95% were seen once. The clonotype originates from a woman in her twenties or thirties in good health. The sample consisted of naive CD4+ T cells sorted from blood. The subset: CD45RA+ positively selected.

The CDR3 DNA reads TGTGCCTGGCAGATGAATAGCGGGAGTGCAGATACGCAGTATTTT. Its protein product is CAWQMNSGSADTQYF. The chain recombines TRBV30 with TRBJ2-3; TRBD2 matches 9 bases. The CDR3 consists of 15 residues. Per germline, CDR1 GTSNPN and CDR2 SVGIG (reference sequence). With 5 bases clipped from V and 4 bases from J, the junction kept 10 bases outside the gene matches. Looking up the rest from reference TRBV30 and TRBJ2-3 gives the full variable domain: SQTIHQWPATLVQPVGSPLSLECTVEGTSNPNLYWYRQAAGRGLQLLFYSVGIGQISSEVPQNLSASRPQDRQFILSSKKLLLSDSGFYLCAWQMNSGSADTQYFGPGTRLTVL.